This T cell receptor beta chain comes out of a study of vaccination effects on CD4 cells after COVID-19. In the study overall: It was two doses of either the BNT162b2 or mRNA-1273 vaccine that participants received. Whole-study findings and limits: By a late point after vaccination, infection- and vaccine-induced clones had shrunk markedly through clonal contraction.

In regard to this clone: Its matching antigen is unknown.

Prior to sequencing, the ViraFEST assay stimulated PBMC with viral peptide pools, which expanded the antigen-specific CD4+ T cells. At the end of less than 12 days of culture, CD4+ T cells were isolated. The study found no prior SARS-CoV-2 infection in the vaccine recipients, who tested negative for nucleocapsid antibodies. Assay: immunoSEQ multiplex PCR; the TCRdb copy retains only in-frame clones and omits some. The sample lists 28,000 or so clones; approximately 72% were seen once. The CDR3 has 15 amino acids. Germline CDR1 and CDR2: MRHNA and SNTAGT. V was shortened by 0 bases and J by 2 bases, with 9 bases between the two germline ends.

The rearrangement joins TRBV6-4 to TRBJ2-3; maybe TRBD2 (7 bases). This receptor was identified in a human donor who received a COVID-19 vaccine. Sample: CD4+ T cells from PBMCs cultured with SARS-CoV-2 spike peptides, taken before COVID-19 vaccination. CDR3 region: CASSDSGGATDTQYF. The CDR3 region has the DNA TGTGCCAGCAGTGACTCGGGGGGGGCCACAGATACGCAGTATTTT.